The present entry profiles one T cell receptor beta chain with its context. Other nucleotide sequences in the sample specify the same CDR3. The data were obtained in a study of blood T cell repertoires in COVID-19. At the level of the study: Sites across the United States, Italy and Spain contributed samples from acute and convalescent COVID-19. T cells, B-cell-depleted T cells, or PBMCs provided the cDNA or gDNA that served as material.

Germline V gene data show CDR1 as LGHDT and CDR2 as YNNKEL (reference sequence). The V end was cut by 1 base, the J end by 0 bases, with 9 bases between. The CDR3 has 15 residues. Seattle-derived patients entered the study during active infection and were followed longitudinally. Original handling: The assay estimated nucleated cells by amplifying reference gene primers. Measured with immunoSEQ multiplex PCR; TCRdb has only the in-frame clones, and not every one. From that table come the V and J calls and clone size; the DNA was used to work out D and trimming. This repertoire shows 150,000 to 190,000 clones, approximately 84% found once; its top ten account for 7% to 10%.

This chain connects TRBV3-1 (or the pseudogene TRBV3-2) to TRBJ1-1; D gene uncertain. The sequencing sample was made of peripheral blood. This clonotype was obtained from a woman aged 60 to 75 with COVID-19, enrolled during active disease. CDR3 coding DNA: TGTGCCAGCAGCCAAGGTCAGGTGTTGAACACTGAAGCTTTCTTT. This translates into CASSQGQVLNTEAFF.